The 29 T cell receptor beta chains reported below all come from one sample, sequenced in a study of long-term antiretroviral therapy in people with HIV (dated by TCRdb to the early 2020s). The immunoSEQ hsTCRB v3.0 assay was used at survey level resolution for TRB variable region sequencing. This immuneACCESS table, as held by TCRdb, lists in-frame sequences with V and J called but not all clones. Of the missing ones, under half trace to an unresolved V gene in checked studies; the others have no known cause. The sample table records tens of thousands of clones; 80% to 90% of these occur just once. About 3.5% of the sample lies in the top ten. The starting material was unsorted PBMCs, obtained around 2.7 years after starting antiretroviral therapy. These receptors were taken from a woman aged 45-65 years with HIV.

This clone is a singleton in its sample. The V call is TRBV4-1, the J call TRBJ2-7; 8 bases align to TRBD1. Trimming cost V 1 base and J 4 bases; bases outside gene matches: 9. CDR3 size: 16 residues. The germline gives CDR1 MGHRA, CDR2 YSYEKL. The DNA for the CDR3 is TGCGCCAGCAGCCAAGTCCCCAGGACAGGGCTTTACGAGCAGTACTTC. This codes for CASSQVPRTGLYEQYF.

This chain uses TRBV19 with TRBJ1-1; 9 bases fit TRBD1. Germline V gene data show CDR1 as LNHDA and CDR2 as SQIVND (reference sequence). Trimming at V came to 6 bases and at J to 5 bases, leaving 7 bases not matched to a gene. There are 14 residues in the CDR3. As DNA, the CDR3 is TGTGCCAGTAGCACACAGGGGGCGCGTACTGAAGCTTTCTTT. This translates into CASSTQGARTEAFF.

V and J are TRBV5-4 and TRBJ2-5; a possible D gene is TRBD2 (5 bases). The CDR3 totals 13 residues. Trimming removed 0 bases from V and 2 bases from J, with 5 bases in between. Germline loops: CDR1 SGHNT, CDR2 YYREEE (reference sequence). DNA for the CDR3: TGTGCCAGCAGCTTGGGAGGGCAAGAGACCCAGTACTTC. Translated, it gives CASSLGGQETQYF.

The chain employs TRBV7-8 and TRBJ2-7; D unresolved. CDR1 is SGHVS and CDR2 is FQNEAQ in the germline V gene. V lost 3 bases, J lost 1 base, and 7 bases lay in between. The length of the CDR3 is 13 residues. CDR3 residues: CASSLWQSYEQYF. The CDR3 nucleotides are TGTGCCAGCAGCTTGTGGCAATCCTACGAGCAGTACTTC.

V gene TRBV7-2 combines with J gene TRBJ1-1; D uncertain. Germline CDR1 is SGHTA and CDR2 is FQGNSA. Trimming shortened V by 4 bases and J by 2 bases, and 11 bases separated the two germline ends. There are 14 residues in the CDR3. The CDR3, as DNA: TGTGCCAGCAGCTGGTCGGGTTTAAACACTGAAGCTTTCTTT. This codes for CASSWSGLNTEAFF.

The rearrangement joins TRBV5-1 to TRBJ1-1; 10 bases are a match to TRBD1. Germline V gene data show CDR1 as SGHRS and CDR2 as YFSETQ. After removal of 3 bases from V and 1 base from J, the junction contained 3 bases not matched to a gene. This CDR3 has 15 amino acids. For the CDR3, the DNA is TGCGCCAGCAGCTGGGGACAGGGGCAGAACACTGAAGCTTTCTTT. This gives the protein CASSWGQGQNTEAFF.

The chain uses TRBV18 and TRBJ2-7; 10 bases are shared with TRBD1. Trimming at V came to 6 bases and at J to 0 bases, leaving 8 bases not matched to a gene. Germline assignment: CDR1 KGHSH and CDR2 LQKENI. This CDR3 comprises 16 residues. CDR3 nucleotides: TGTGCCAGCTCGATCGGGACAGGGGAACCCTCCTACGAGCAGTACTTC. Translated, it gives CASSIGTGEPSYEQYF.

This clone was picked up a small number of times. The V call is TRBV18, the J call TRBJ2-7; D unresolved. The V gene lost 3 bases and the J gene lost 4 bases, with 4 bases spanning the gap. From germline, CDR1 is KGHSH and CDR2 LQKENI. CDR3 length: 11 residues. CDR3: CASSPDYEQYF. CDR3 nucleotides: TGTGCCAGCTCACCGGATTACGAGCAGTACTTC.

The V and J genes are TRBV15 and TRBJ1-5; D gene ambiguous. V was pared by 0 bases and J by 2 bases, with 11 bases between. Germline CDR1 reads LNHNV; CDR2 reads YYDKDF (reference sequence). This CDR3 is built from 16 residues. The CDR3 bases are TGTGCCACCAGCAGAGATACGGGTGTTGGCAATCAGCCCCAGCATTTT. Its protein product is CATSRDTGVGNQPQHF.

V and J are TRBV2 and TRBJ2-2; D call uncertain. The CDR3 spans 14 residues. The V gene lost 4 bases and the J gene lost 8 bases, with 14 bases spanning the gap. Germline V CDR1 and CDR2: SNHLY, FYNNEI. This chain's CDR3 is CASSAPPLGGELFF. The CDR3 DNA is TGTGCCAGCAGTGCTCCCCCTCTGGGTGGGGAGCTGTTTTTT.

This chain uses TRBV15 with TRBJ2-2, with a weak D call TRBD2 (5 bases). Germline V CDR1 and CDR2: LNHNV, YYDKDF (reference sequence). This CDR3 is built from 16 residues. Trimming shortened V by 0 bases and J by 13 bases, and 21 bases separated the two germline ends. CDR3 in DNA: TGTGCCACCAGCAGAGATCAACCTAGCATTAGCGAGGGGCTGTTTTTT. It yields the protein CATSRDQPSISEGLFF.

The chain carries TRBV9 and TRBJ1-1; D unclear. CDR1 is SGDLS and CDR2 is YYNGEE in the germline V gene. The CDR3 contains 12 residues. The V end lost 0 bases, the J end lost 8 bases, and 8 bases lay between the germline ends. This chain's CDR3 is CASSVGRREAFF. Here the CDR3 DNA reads TGTGCCAGCAGCGTAGGACGGAGGGAAGCTTTCTTT.

Here the CDR3 reads CASSVGLAGVETQYF. CDR3 bases: TGTGCCAGCAGCGTAGGCCTAGCGGGAGTAGAGACCCAGTACTTC. The V call is TRBV9, the J call TRBJ2-5, with 10 positions matching TRBD2. CDR1 SGDLS and CDR2 YYNGEE come from the germline V gene. The CDR3 extends over 15 amino acids. J was trimmed by 4 bases and V by 0 bases; bases with no gene match: 3.

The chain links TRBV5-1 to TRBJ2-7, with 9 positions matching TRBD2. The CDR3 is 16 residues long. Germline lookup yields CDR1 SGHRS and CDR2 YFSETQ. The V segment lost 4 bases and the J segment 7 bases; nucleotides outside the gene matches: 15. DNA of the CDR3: TGCGCCAGCAGCCAAAACCCAGTAGCGGGAGTACAGGAGCAGTACTTC. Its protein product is CASSQNPVAGVQEQYF.

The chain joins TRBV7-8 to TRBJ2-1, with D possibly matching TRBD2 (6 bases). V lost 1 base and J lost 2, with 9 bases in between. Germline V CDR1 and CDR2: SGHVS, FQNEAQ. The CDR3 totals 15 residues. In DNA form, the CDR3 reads TGTGCCAGCAGCTTAGTACTAGCCGCCTACAATGAGCAGTTCTTC. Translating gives CASSLVLAAYNEQFF.

The DNA for the CDR3 is TGTGCCAGCTCCCGGCCGGGCAGCTCCTACGAGCAGTACTTC. Translated, it gives CASSRPGSSYEQYF. The gene calls are TRBV18 and TRBJ2-7; D unclear. V lost 6 bases, J lost 0 bases, and 12 bases lay in between. The CDR3 consists of 14 residues. Germline V gene data show CDR1 as KGHSH and CDR2 as LQKENI.

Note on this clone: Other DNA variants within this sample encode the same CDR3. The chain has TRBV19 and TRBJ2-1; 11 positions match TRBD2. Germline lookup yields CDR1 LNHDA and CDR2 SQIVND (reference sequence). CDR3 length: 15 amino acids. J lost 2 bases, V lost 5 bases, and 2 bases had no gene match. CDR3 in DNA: TGTGCCAGTAGTCCGGGACTAGCGGCCTACAATGAGCAGTTCTTC. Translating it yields CASSPGLAAYNEQFF.

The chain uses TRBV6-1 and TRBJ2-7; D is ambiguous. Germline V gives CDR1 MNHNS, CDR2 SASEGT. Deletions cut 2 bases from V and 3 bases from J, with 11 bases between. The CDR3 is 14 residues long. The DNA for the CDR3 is TGTGCCAGCAGTGAACGAATAATCCGCTACGAGCAGTACTTC. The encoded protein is CASSERIIRYEQYF.

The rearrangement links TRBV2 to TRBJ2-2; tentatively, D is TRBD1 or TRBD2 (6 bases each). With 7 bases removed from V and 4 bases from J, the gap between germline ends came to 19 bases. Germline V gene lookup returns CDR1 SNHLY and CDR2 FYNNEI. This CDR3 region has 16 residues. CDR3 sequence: CASNPGGGFGTGELFF. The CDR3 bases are TGTGCCAGCAATCCAGGAGGGGGATTTGGCACCGGGGAGCTGTTTTTT.

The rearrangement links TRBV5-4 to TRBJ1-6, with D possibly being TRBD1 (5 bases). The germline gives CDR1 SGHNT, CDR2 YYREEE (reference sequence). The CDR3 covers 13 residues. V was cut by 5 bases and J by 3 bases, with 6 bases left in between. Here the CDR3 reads CASRDIYNSPLHF. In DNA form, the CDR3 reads TGTGCCAGCAGGGACATCTATAATTCACCCCTCCACTTT.

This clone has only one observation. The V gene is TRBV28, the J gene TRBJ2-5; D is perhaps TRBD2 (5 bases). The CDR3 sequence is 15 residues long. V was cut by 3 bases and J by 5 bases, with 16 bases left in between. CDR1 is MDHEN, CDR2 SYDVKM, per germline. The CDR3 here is CASSFRGNLRETQYF. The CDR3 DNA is TGTGCCAGCAGTTTTAGAGGGAACCTACGGGAGACCCAGTACTTC.

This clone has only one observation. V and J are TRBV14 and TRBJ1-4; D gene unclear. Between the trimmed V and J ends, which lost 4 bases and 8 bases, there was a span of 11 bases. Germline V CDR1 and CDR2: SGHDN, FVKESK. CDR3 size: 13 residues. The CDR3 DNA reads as TGTGCCAGCAGCCTTGGAGAAAGCGAAAAACTGTTTTTT. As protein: CASSLGESEKLFF. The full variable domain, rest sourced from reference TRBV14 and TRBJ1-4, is EAGVTQFPSHSVIEKGQTVTLRCDPISGHDNLYWYRRVMGKEIKFLLHFVKESKQDESGMPNNRFLAERTGGTYSTLKVQPAELEDSGVYFCASSLGESEKLFFGSGTQLSVL.

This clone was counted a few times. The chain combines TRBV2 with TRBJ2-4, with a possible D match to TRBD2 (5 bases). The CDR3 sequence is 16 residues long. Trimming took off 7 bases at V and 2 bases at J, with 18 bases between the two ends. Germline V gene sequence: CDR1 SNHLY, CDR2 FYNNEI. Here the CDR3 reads CASKEGGRPSKNIQYF. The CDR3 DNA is TGTGCCAGCAAAGAAGGCGGGCGCCCCTCCAAAAACATTCAGTACTTC. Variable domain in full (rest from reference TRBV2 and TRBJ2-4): EPEVTQTPSHQVTQMGQEVILRCVPISNHLYFYWYRQILGQKVEFLVSFYNNEISEKSEIFDDQFSVERPDGSNFTLKIRSTKLEDSAMYFCASKEGGRPSKNIQYFGAGTRLSVL.

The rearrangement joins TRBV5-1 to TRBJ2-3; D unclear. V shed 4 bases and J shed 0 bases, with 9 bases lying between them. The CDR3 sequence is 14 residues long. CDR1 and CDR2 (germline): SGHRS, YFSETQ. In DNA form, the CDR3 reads TGCGCCAGCAGCCCCGGTGCTAGCACAGATACGCAGTATTTT. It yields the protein CASSPGASTDTQYF.

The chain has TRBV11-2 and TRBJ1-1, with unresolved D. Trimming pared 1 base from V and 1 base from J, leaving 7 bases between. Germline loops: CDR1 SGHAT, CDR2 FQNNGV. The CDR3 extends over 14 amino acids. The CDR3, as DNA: TGTGCCAGCAGCTTAGGAGGACCGAACACTGAAGCTTTCTTT. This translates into CASSLGGPNTEAFF.

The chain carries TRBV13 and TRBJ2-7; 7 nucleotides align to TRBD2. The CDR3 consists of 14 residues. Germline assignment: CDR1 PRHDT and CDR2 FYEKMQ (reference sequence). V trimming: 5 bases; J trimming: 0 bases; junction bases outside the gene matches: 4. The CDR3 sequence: CASSRGLPSYEQYF. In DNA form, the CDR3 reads TGTGCCAGCAGCCGGGGACTACCCTCCTACGAGCAGTACTTC.

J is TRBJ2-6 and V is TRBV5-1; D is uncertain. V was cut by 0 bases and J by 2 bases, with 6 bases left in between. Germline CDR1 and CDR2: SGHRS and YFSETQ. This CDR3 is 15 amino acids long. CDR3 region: CASSLGAAGANVLTF. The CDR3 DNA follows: TGCGCCAGCAGCTTGGGGGCAGCTGGGGCCAACGTCCTGACTTTC.

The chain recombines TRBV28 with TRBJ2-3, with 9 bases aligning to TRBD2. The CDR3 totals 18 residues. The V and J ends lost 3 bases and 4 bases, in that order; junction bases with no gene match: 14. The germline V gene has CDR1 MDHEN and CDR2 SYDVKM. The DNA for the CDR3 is TGTGCCAGCAGTTTGTGGTCCCCCACTAGCGGGTGGGCAGATACGCAGTATTTT. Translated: CASSLWSPTSGWADTQYF. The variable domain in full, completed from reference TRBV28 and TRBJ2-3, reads DVKVTQSSRYLVKRTGEKVFLECVQDMDHENMFWYRQDPGLGLRLIYFSYDVKMKEKGDIPEGYSVSREKKERFSLILESASTNQTSMYLCASSLWSPTSGWADTQYFGPGTRLTVL.

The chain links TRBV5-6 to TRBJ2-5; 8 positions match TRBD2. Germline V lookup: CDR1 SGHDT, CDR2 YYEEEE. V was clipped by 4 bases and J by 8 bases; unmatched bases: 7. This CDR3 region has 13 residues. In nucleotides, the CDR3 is TGTGCCAGCAGCGCCTTTGCGGGAGGAACCCAGTACTTC. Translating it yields CASSAFAGGTQYF.